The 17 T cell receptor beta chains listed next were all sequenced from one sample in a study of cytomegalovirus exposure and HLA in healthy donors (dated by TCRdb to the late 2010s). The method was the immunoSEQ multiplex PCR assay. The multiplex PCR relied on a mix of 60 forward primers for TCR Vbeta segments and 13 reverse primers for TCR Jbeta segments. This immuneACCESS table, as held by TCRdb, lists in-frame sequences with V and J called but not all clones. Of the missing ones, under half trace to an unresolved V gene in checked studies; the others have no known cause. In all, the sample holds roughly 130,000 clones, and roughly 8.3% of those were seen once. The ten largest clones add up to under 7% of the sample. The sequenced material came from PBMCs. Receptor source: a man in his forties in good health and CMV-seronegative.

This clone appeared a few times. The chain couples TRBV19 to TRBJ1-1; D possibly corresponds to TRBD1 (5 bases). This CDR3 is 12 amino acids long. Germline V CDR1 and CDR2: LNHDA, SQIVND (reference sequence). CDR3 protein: CASSRGLTEAFF. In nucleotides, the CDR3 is TGTGCTTCGTCTAGGGGTCTGACTGAAGCTTTCTTT.

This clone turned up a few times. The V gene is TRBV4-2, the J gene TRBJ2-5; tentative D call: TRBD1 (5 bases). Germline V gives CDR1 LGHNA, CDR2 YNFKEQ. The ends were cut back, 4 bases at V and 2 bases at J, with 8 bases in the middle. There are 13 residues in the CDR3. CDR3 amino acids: CASSLTVQETQYF. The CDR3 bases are TGTGCCAGCAGCCTGACAGTTCAAGAGACCCAGTACTTC.

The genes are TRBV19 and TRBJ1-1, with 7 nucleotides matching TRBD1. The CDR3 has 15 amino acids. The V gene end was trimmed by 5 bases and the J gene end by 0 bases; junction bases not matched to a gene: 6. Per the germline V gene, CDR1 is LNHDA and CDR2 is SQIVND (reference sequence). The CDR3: CASSLSGTVNTEAFF. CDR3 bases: TGTGCCAGTAGTCTTAGTGGGACAGTGAACACTGAAGCTTTCTTT.

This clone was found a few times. The CDR3 is CASSLDSTNSPLHF. The CDR3 DNA sequence: TGTGCCAGCAGCTTGGACTCAACGAATTCACCCCTCCACTTT. V gene TRBV7-9 combines with J gene TRBJ1-6; no clear D gene. This CDR3 is 14 amino acids long. Trimming stripped 3 bases from V and 7 bases from J, with 10 bases between. Germline lookup yields CDR1 SEHNR and CDR2 FQNEAQ (reference sequence).

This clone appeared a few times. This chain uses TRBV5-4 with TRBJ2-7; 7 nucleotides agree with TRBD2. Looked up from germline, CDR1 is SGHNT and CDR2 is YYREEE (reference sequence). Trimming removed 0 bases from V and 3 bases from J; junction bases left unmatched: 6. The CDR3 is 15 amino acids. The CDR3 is CASSLAGGGSYEQYF. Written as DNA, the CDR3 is TGTGCCAGCAGCTTGGCCGGCGGGGGTAGCTACGAGCAGTACTTC.

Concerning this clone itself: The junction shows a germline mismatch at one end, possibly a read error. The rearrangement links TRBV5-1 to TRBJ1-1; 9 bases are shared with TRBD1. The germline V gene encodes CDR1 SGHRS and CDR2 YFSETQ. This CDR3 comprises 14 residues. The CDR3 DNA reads TGCGCCAGCAGATTGGACGGACAGGGGTGGAGAGCTTTCTTT. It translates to CASRLDGQGWRAFF. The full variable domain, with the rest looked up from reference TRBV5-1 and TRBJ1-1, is KAGVTQTPRYLIKTRGQQVTLSCSPISGHRSVSWYQQTPGQGLQFLFEYFSETQRNKGNFPGRFSGRQFSNSRSEMNVSTLELGDSALYLCASRLDGQGWRAFFGQGTRLTVV.

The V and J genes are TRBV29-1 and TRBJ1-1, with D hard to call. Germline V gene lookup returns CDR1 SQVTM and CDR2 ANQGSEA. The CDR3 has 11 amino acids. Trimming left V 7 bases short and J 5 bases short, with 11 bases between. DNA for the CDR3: TGCAGCGCTAGCTTGGGGACTGAAGCTTTCTTT. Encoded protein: CSASLGTEAFF.

CDR3: CASSFSGQGATEAFF. CDR3 DNA: TGTGCCAGCAGTTTCTCAGGACAGGGGGCCACTGAAGCTTTCTTT. The V call is TRBV6-5, the J call TRBJ1-1, with 11 positions matching TRBD1. The CDR3 has 15 residues. The junction had 5 bases not matched to a gene; V was cut back by 4 bases and J by 4 bases. Germline V lookup: CDR1 MNHEY, CDR2 SVGAGI.

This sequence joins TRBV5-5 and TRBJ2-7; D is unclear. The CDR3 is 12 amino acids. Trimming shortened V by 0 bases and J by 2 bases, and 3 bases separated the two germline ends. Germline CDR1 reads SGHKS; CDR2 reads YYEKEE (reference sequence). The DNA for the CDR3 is TGTGCCAGCAGCTTGGCAGCCTACGAGCAGTACTTC. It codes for CASSLAAYEQYF.

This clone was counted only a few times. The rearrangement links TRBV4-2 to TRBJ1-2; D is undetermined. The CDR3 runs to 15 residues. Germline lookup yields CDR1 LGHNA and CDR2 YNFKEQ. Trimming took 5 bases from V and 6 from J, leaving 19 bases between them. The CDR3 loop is CASSSAKRATDGYTF. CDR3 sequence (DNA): TGTGCCAGCAGCTCGGCTAAGCGGGCAACGGATGGCTACACCTTC.

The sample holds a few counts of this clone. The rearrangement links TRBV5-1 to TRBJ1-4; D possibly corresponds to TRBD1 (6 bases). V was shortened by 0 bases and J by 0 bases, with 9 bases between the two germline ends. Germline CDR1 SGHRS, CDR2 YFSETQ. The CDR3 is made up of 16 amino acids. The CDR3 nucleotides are TGCGCCAGCAGCTTGGACGGACAGCCAACTAATGAAAAACTGTTTTTT. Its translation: CASSLDGQPTNEKLFF.

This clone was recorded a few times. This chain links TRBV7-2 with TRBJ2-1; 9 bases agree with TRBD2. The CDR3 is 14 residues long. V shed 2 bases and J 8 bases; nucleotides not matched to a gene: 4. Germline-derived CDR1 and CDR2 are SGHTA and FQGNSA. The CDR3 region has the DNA TGTGCCAGCAGCTTACGCGGGGGGGCCTATGAGCAGTTCTTC. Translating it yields CASSLRGGAYEQFF.

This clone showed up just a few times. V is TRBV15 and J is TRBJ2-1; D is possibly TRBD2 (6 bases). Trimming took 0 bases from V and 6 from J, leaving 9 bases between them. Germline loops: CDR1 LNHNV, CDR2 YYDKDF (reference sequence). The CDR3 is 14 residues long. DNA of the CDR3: TGTGCCACCAGCAGAGATCGCGGGATCAATGAGCAGTTCTTC. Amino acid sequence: CATSRDRGINEQFF.

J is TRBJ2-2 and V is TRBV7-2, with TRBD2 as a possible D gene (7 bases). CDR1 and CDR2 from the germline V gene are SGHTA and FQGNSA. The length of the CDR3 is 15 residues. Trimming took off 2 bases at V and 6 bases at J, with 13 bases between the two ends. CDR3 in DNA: TGTGCCAGCAGCTTACGAGGGGGGGGGCCCGGGGAGCTGTTTTTT. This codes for CASSLRGGGPGELFF.

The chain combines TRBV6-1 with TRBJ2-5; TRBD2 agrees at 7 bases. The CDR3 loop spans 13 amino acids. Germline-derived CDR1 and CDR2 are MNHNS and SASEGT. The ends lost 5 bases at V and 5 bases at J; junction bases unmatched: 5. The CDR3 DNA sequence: TGTGCCAGCAGTCGCGGACTAGGCGAGACCCAGTACTTC. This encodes CASSRGLGETQYF.

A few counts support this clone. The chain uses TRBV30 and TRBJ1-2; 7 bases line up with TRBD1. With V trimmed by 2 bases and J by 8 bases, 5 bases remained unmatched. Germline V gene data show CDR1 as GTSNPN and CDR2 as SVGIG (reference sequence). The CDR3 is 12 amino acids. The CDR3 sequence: CAWSLTGLGYTF. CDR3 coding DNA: TGTGCCTGGAGTCTGACAGGGCTGGGCTACACCTTC.

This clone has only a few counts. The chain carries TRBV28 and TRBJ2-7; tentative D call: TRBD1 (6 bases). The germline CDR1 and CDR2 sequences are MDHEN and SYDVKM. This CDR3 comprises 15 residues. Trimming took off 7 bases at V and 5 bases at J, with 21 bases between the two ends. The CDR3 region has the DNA TGTGCCAGCACCTCCCAGGGGAAGGGTTCGAACGAGCAGTACTTC. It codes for CASTSQGKGSNEQYF.